This entry lists 30 T cell receptor beta chains sequenced from one sample in a study of T cell responses to AZD1222 COVID-19 vaccine. Libraries were prepared by immunoSEQ multiplex PCR; TCRdb keeps only in-frame clonotypes and omits some of them. The table includes 140,000 to 150,000 clones, around 93% detected once. The material was peripheral blood, obtained on day 0 of AZD1222 vaccination. Every receptor here comes from an adult in good health.

V gene TRBV5-4 combines with J gene TRBJ2-5, with 8 bases aligning to TRBD2. The CDR3 runs to 17 residues. Per germline, CDR1 SGHNT and CDR2 YYREEE (reference sequence). Trimming removed 5 bases from V and 0 bases from J; junction bases left unmatched: 12. The CDR3 DNA reads as TGTGCCAGCAGACCGAGGGGAGTAGCGGGGTACCAAGAGACCCAGTACTTC. Translating gives CASRPRGVAGYQETQYF.

Here the CDR3 reads CATSSPLGDTGFTDTQYF. CDR3 sequence (DNA): TGTGCCACCAGCAGCCCCCTGGGGGACACAGGTTTCACAGATACGCAGTATTTT. The V call is TRBV15, the J call TRBJ2-3; perhaps TRBD1 as D (6 bases). V shed 3 bases and J shed 2 bases, with 21 bases lying between them. CDR1 is LNHNV, CDR2 YYDKDF, per germline (reference sequence). The CDR3 is 18 amino acids.

J is TRBJ1-6 and V is TRBV27, with TRBD1 as a possible D gene (5 bases). CDR3 length equals 15 residues. In germline, CDR1 is MNHEY, CDR2 SMNVEV (reference sequence). V lost 7 bases, J lost 7 bases, and 17 bases lay in between. CDR3 in DNA: TGTGCCAGCATGAAACTAGGGACGTACAATTCACCCCTCCACTTT. Protein: CASMKLGTYNSPLHF.

The chain joins TRBV4-2 to TRBJ2-1; D remains unclear. Per germline, CDR1 LGHNA and CDR2 YNFKEQ. With 0 bases removed from V and 2 bases from J, the gap between germline ends came to 2 bases. The CDR3 length is 13 residues. CDR3 coding DNA: TGTGCCAGCAGCCAAGAAACCTACAATGAGCAGTTCTTC. As protein: CASSQETYNEQFF.

The chain has TRBV7-3 and TRBJ2-3; D may be TRBD2 (6 bases). V lost 1 base and J lost 5, with 19 bases in between. Germline assignment: CDR1 SGHTA and CDR2 FQGTGA. The CDR3 has 17 amino acids. The CDR3 sequence is CASSLMAGRSSRDTQYF. DNA for the CDR3: TGTGCCAGCAGCTTAATGGCCGGGAGAAGTTCCCGAGATACGCAGTATTTT.

V usage is TRBV6-6 and J usage is TRBJ1-5, with D hard to call. Germline V gene sequence: CDR1 MNHNY, CDR2 SVGAGI (reference sequence). Trimming removed 0 bases at V and 7 bases at J, with 7 bases between. This CDR3 contains 13 residues. The CDR3 coding sequence is TGTGCCAGCAGTTACTCGCGCGGCCAGCCCCAGCATTTT. It encodes CASSYSRGQPQHF.

The chain couples TRBV5-1 to TRBJ2-1; possibly TRBD2 for D (5 bases). V was pared by 0 bases and J by 6 bases, with 16 bases between. The CDR3 consists of 16 residues. Germline V gene lookup returns CDR1 SGHRS and CDR2 YFSETQ. The CDR3 bases are TGCGCCAGCAGCTTGGGGACGAGGGTCGTCGGCAATGAGCAGTTCTTC. Translation: CASSLGTRVVGNEQFF.

The rearrangement joins TRBV4-1 to TRBJ2-1; D gene ambiguous. This CDR3 contains 16 residues. Looked up from germline, CDR1 is MGHRA and CDR2 is YSYEKL. V was trimmed by 1 base and J by 4 bases, leaving 14 bases between them. The CDR3 spells CASSQVFRRKYNEQFF. The CDR3, as DNA: TGCGCCAGCAGCCAAGTGTTCAGACGGAAATACAATGAGCAGTTCTTC.

The chain has TRBV5-1 and TRBJ1-2, with D unresolved. The germline CDR1 and CDR2 sequences are SGHRS and YFSETQ. The CDR3 spans 12 residues. V gave up 4 bases and J gave up 2 bases, with 6 bases separating them. The CDR3 loop is CASSAYNYGYTF. In DNA, the CDR3 is TGCGCCAGCAGCGCATACAACTATGGCTACACCTTC. The full variable domain, completed using reference TRBV5-1 and TRBJ1-2, is KAGVTQTPRYLIKTRGQQVTLSCSPISGHRSVSWYQQTPGQGLQFLFEYFSETQRNKGNFPGRFSGRQFSNSRSEMNVSTLELGDSALYLCASSAYNYGYTFGSGTRLTVV.

This rearrangement joins TRBV2 to TRBJ1-2; a weak D match, TRBD1 (5 bases). This CDR3 is built from 13 residues. V was shortened by 10 bases and J by 5 bases, with 17 bases between the two germline ends. Germline CDR1 SNHLY, CDR2 FYNNEI. Here the CDR3 reads CATTRGGLYGYTF. The CDR3 DNA sequence: TGTGCCACCACTCGGGGGGGGTTGTATGGCTACACCTTC.

This chain uses TRBV6-5 with TRBJ1-5; TRBD1 might be the D (6 bases). The V and J ends lost 6 bases and 6 bases respectively, with 18 bases between them. CDR3 length equals 15 residues. CDR1 and CDR2 from the germline V gene are MNHEY and SVGAGI. The CDR3 here is CASRRGPLGSQPQHF. Here the CDR3 DNA reads TGTGCCAGCAGACGGGGGCCCTTGGGGAGTCAGCCCCAGCATTTT.

A word on this clone: The junction shows a germline mismatch at one end, possibly a read error. V is TRBV5-8 and J is TRBJ2-1; tentative D call: TRBD1 (6 bases). Germline V lookup: CDR1 SGHTS, CDR2 YDEGEE. The CDR3 loop spans 15 amino acids. CDR3 DNA: TGTGCCAGCAGCCTACAGGGTAGATCCTCCAATGAGCAGTTCTTC. This encodes CASSLQGRSSNEQFF.

This chain uses TRBV6-5 with TRBJ1-3, with 7 bases lining up with TRBD1. Germline V gene sequence: CDR1 MNHEY, CDR2 SVGAGI. The V gene end was trimmed by 5 bases and the J gene end by 4 bases; junction bases not matched to a gene: 5. This CDR3 comprises 14 residues. The DNA for the CDR3 is TGTGCCAGCAGTCCGACAGGGAGGGGAAACACCATATATTTT. It encodes CASSPTGRGNTIYF.

The gene calls are TRBV18 and TRBJ2-5; D remains unclear. This CDR3 contains 12 residues. V was trimmed by 1 base and J by 5 bases, leaving 5 bases between them. CDR1 KGHSH and CDR2 LQKENI come from the germline V gene. The CDR3: CASSPLGETQYF. CDR3 nucleotide sequence: TGTGCCAGCTCACCACTGGGGGAGACCCAGTACTTC. The whole variable domain, filled in from reference TRBV18 and TRBJ2-5, reads NAGVMQNPRHLVRRRGQEARLRCSPMKGHSHVYWYRQLPEEGLKFMVYLQKENIIDESGMPKERFSAEFPKEGPSILRIQQVVRGDSAAYFCASSPLGETQYFGPGTRLLVL.

The chain joins TRBV5-1 to TRBJ2-5; 7 bases align to TRBD1. Germline assignment: CDR1 SGHRS and CDR2 YFSETQ. This CDR3 contains 14 residues. The V gene end was trimmed by 4 bases and the J gene end by 1 base; junction bases not matched to a gene: 4. The CDR3 loop reads CASSRDRVQETQYF. In nucleotides, the CDR3 is TGCGCCAGCAGCCGCGACAGGGTCCAAGAGACCCAGTACTTC. The full variable domain, rest sourced from reference TRBV5-1 and TRBJ2-5, is KAGVTQTPRYLIKTRGQQVTLSCSPISGHRSVSWYQQTPGQGLQFLFEYFSETQRNKGNFPGRFSGRQFSNSRSEMNVSTLELGDSALYLCASSRDRVQETQYFGPGTRLLVL.

The genes are TRBV27 and TRBJ1-1; D might be TRBD1 (5 bases). CDR3 size: 13 residues. V was shortened by 6 bases and J by 4 bases, with 12 bases between the two germline ends. The germline gives CDR1 MNHEY, CDR2 SMNVEV (reference sequence). The CDR3 here is CASRYRGGTEAFF. The CDR3 DNA sequence: TGTGCCAGCAGGTACCGGGGGGGCACTGAAGCTTTCTTT.

The chain links TRBV18 to TRBJ2-2, with 7 bases fitting TRBD1. The CDR3 spans 18 residues. Per germline, CDR1 KGHSH and CDR2 LQKENI. J lost 1 base, V lost 6 bases, and 14 bases had no gene match. The CDR3 coding sequence is TGTGCCAGCTCGCGACAGGGAAGGGGACCTCGGAACACCGGGGAGCTGTTTTTT. Amino acids: CASSRQGRGPRNTGELFF. Full variable domain (outside the CDR3, taken from reference TRBV18 and TRBJ2-2): NAGVMQNPRHLVRRRGQEARLRCSPMKGHSHVYWYRQLPEEGLKFMVYLQKENIIDESGMPKERFSAEFPKEGPSILRIQQVVRGDSAAYFCASSRQGRGPRNTGELFFGEGSRLTVL.

The chain uses TRBV11-2 and TRBJ1-4; D is perhaps TRBD1 (5 bases). Germline CDR1 is SGHAT and CDR2 is FQNNGV. This CDR3 is 13 amino acids long. Trimming left V 3 bases short and J 7 bases short, with 9 bases between. CDR3 sequence: CASSLGLVEKLFF. The CDR3 nucleotides are TGTGCCAGCAGCTTGGGACTCGTTGAAAAACTGTTTTTT.

In this sample, this clone turned up once. The chain carries TRBV2 and TRBJ2-3, with D perhaps matching TRBD1 or TRBD2 (6 bases each). Germline V gene lookup returns CDR1 SNHLY and CDR2 FYNNEI. The CDR3 totals 17 residues. The V end was cut by 7 bases, the J end by 1 base, with 21 bases between. The CDR3 sequence: CASIPRRGSRGTDTQYF. The CDR3 coding sequence is TGTGCCAGCATTCCACGGAGGGGGAGTCGGGGCACAGATACGCAGTATTTT.

This clone turned up a few times. This chain joins TRBV18 and TRBJ1-5; no firm D call. The germline CDR1 and CDR2 sequences are KGHSH and LQKENI. This CDR3 contains 13 residues. V dropped 5 bases and J dropped 6 bases, with 11 bases sitting between them. The CDR3 region has the DNA TGTGCCAGCTCAAATGCTGTCGCTCAGCCCCAGCATTTT. It translates to CASSNAVAQPQHF.

The V call is TRBV9, the J call TRBJ2-1, with 8 bases fitting TRBD2. The germline V gene has CDR1 SGDLS and CDR2 YYNGEE. The V gene end was trimmed by 0 bases and the J gene end by 5 bases; junction bases not matched to a gene: 7. The CDR3 has 16 residues. CDR3 amino acids: CASSVGLLAANNEQFF. For the CDR3, the DNA is TGTGCCAGCAGCGTAGGTTTACTAGCGGCCAACAATGAGCAGTTCTTC.

This chain joins TRBV5-4 and TRBJ1-6; 8 bases are shared with TRBD1. J lost 9 bases, V lost 4 bases, and 9 bases had no gene match. From germline, CDR1 is SGHNT and CDR2 YYREEE (reference sequence). This CDR3 spans 15 amino acids. CDR3 in DNA: TGTGCCAGCAGCCGGGGGCTGGACAGGGCTTCACCCCTCCACTTT. It encodes CASSRGLDRASPLHF.

The chain carries TRBV7-9 and TRBJ2-3; 9 nucleotides agree with TRBD2. CDR3 length: 17 residues. Germline V gene lookup returns CDR1 SEHNR and CDR2 FQNEAQ (reference sequence). J lost 1 base, V lost 4 bases, and 9 bases had no gene match. CDR3 nucleotide sequence: TGTGCCAGCAGCTCTTTTGCGGGGGGGCCGGGCACAGATACGCAGTATTTT. Translation: CASSSFAGGPGTDTQYF.

The V call is TRBV7-6, the J call TRBJ2-1; the D gene is possibly TRBD2 (6 bases). Trimming removed 5 bases from V and 6 bases from J, with 14 bases in between. The CDR3 runs to 14 residues. CDR1 SGHVS and CDR2 FNYEAQ come from the germline V gene. This CDR3 is CASSPGPSVNEQFF. The CDR3 DNA reads TGTGCCAGCAGCCCTGGCCCTAGCGTCAATGAGCAGTTCTTC.

The genes are TRBV10-3 and TRBJ1-5; D gene uncertain. Germline-derived CDR1 and CDR2 are ENHRY and SYGVKD. The CDR3 length is 16 residues. Trimming removed 0 bases at V and 6 bases at J, with 15 bases between. The CDR3 protein is CAISESGGVPSQPQHF. CDR3 nucleotide sequence: TGTGCCATCAGTGAGTCGGGCGGGGTTCCCAGTCAGCCCCAGCATTTT.

The gene calls are TRBV6-5 and TRBJ2-1; 10 bases fit TRBD2. Germline V CDR1 and CDR2: MNHEY, SVGAGI. The CDR3 covers 14 residues. V lost 7 bases and J lost 6; bases outside the gene matches: 6. DNA for the CDR3: TGTGCCAGCAACACTAGCGGGGTGCCCAATGAGCAGTTCTTC. This translates into CASNTSGVPNEQFF.

The rearrangement uses TRBV5-1 and TRBJ1-1, with 7 nucleotides matching TRBD1. Germline V gene lookup returns CDR1 SGHRS and CDR2 YFSETQ. After removal of 0 bases from V and 1 base from J, the junction contained 3 bases not matched to a gene. The CDR3 is 15 residues long. Written as DNA, the CDR3 is TGCGCCAGCAGCTTGGAGGGACAGCCGAACACTGAAGCTTTCTTT. It encodes CASSLEGQPNTEAFF.

The V gene is TRBV6-5, the J gene TRBJ1-5; tentative D call: TRBD1 (5 bases). The germline gives CDR1 MNHEY, CDR2 SVGAGI. The CDR3 covers 12 residues. Trimming took 7 bases from V and 7 from J, leaving 11 bases between them. In nucleotides, the CDR3 is TGTGCCAGCACAGGGCCGGGCCAGCCCCAGCATTTT. Amino acids: CASTGPGQPQHF.

This clone appeared a single time. This chain uses TRBV4-1 with TRBJ1-6; maybe TRBD1 (5 bases). V shed 2 bases and J shed 1 base, with 15 bases lying between them. Germline V gene sequence: CDR1 MGHRA, CDR2 YSYEKL. This CDR3 contains 18 residues. CDR3: CASSQFSGRSSYNSPLHF. CDR3 DNA: TGCGCCAGCAGCCAATTCTCAGGGAGGAGTTCCTATAATTCACCCCTCCACTTT.

This clone showed up just once. V usage is TRBV7-9 and J usage is TRBJ1-2, with D uncertain. Trimming removed 4 bases from V and 4 bases from J, with 16 bases in between. Germline assignment: CDR1 SEHNR and CDR2 FQNEAQ (reference sequence). The CDR3 covers 15 residues. In DNA form, the CDR3 reads TGTGCCAGCAGCTCACTGATAACATCTGGCTATGGCTACACCTTC. This encodes CASSSLITSGYGYTF. The full variable domain, with the rest looked up from reference TRBV7-9 and TRBJ1-2, is DTGVSQNPRHKITKRGQNVTFRCDPISEHNRLYWYRQTLGQGPEFLTYFQNEAQLEKSRLLSDRFSAERPKGSFSTLEIQRTEQGDSAMYLCASSSLITSGYGYTFGSGTRLTVV.